Following are 11 T cell receptor beta chains from one sample sequenced in a study of blood T cell repertoires in COVID-19 (dated by TCRdb to 2019 to 2021). The receptor library was made with the immunoSEQ multiplex PCR assay. In TCRdb, the immuneACCESS table is reduced to in-frame sequences with V and J assigned. These tables do not hold every clone; where another copy was compared, an unresolved V gene accounts for under half, and the others remain unexplained. In this sample the table shows around 20,000 clones, around 89% of which occur a single time. Jointly, the top ten make up 20% to 30% of the sample. Material: peripheral blood. Receptors were obtained from a human donor with active COVID-19. The donor label of this sample is uncertain.

The chain employs TRBV28 and TRBJ2-1; TRBD2 matches at 7 bases. V shed 1 base and J 7 bases; nucleotides not matched to a gene: 7. Per germline, CDR1 MDHEN and CDR2 SYDVKM. The CDR3 runs 15 residues. In DNA form, the CDR3 reads TGTGCCAGCAGTTTATTGAGCTCCGGGGGGAATGAGCAGTTCTTC. Residues: CASSLLSSGGNEQFF.

As DNA, the CDR3 is TGCAGCGTTGTGGGTAGCGGGAGCTCAGATACGCAGTATTTT. Its translation is CSVVGSGSSDTQYF. The chain links TRBV29-1 to TRBJ2-3; TRBD2 matches 9 bases. The CDR3 is 14 amino acids. Germline CDR1 SQVTM, CDR2 ANQGSEA. Trimming at V came to 4 bases and at J to 4 bases, leaving 6 bases not matched to a gene.

The V and J genes are TRBV2 and TRBJ1-4, with D tentatively TRBD1 (6 bases). V was pared by 2 bases and J by 6 bases, with 10 bases between. Germline values: CDR1 SNHLY, CDR2 FYNNEI. This CDR3 contains 14 residues. In DNA form, the CDR3 reads TGTGCCAGCAGTGAAAGCAGGGGAGATGAAAAACTGTTTTTT. It specifies CASSESRGDEKLFF.

This chain uses TRBV28 with TRBJ1-2; D ambiguous. The CDR3 length is 12 residues. Trimming removed 1 base from V and 7 bases from J, with 7 bases in between. CDR1 and CDR2 (germline): MDHEN, SYDVKM. The CDR3, as DNA: TGTGCCAGCAGTTTATCCGGGATTGGCTACACCTTC. Its protein is CASSLSGIGYTF.

This clone occurred a few times. This chain links TRBV27 with TRBJ1-6, with TRBD1 identical over 10 bases. The germline gives CDR1 MNHEY, CDR2 SMNVEV (reference sequence). After removal of 3 bases from V and 10 bases from J, the junction contained 6 bases not matched to a gene. The CDR3 extends over 15 amino acids. The DNA for the CDR3 is TGTGCCAGCAGTTTGAGACAGGGGGCCTCATCACCCCTCCACTTT. Amino acid sequence: CASSLRQGASSPLHF.

The rearrangement links TRBV15 to TRBJ1-1; D perhaps matches TRBD1 (5 bases). CDR3 size: 14 residues. Trimming took 3 bases from V and 4 from J, leaving 12 bases between them. CDR1 and CDR2 (germline): LNHNV, YYDKDF (reference sequence). The CDR3 nucleotides read TGTGCCACCAGCAGCGACAGATTCGGCACTGAAGCTTTCTTT. This gives the protein CATSSDRFGTEAFF. Full variable domain (remainder filled in from reference TRBV15 and TRBJ1-1): DAMVIQNPRYQVTQFGKPVTLSCSQTLNHNVMYWYQQKSSQAPKLLFHYYDKDFNNEADTPDNFQSRRPNTSFCFLDIRSPGLGDTAMYLCATSSDRFGTEAFFGQGTRLTVV.

The chain employs TRBV9 and TRBJ1-2; TRBD1 is a possible D gene (6 bases). Germline V gives CDR1 SGDLS, CDR2 YYNGEE. V was clipped by 8 bases and J by 2 bases, with 19 bases between them. This CDR3 comprises 15 residues. CDR3 sequence: CARPHRALMNYGYTF. The CDR3 nucleotides read TGTGCCAGACCCCACAGGGCCTTAATGAACTATGGCTACACCTTC.

This chain links TRBV10-1 with TRBJ1-1; perhaps TRBD1 as D (6 bases). The CDR3 contains 14 residues. The V end was cut by 4 bases, the J end by 4 bases, with 13 bases between. Germline lookup yields CDR1 WNHNN and CDR2 SYGVQD (reference sequence). The DNA for the CDR3 is TGCGCCAGCAGTGCTATTGACAGGCCCACTGAAGCTTTCTTT. As protein: CASSAIDRPTEAFF.

This rearrangement joins TRBV7-3 to TRBJ2-7; possible D gene TRBD1, 6 bases. The CDR3 is made up of 13 amino acids. Trimming stripped 5 bases from V and 5 bases from J, with 13 bases between. Per the germline V gene, CDR1 is SGHTA and CDR2 is FQGTGA. CDR3 region: CASSPGAGNEQYF. CDR3 nucleotide sequence: TGTGCCAGCAGCCCAGGGGCAGGGAACGAGCAGTACTTC.

The chain uses TRBV19 and TRBJ1-4; 8 bases align to TRBD1. Germline CDR1 LNHDA, CDR2 SQIVND (reference sequence). With V trimmed by 5 bases and J by 7 bases, 12 bases remained unmatched. CDR3 length equals 16 residues. The CDR3 nucleotides read TGTGCCAGTAGTTTAAACAGGGGGTACGTTGGTGAAAAACTGTTTTTT. Amino acids: CASSLNRGYVGEKLFF.

The rearrangement links TRBV30 to TRBJ2-3; possible D gene TRBD1, 6 bases. The CDR3 runs 12 residues. Germline CDR1 GTSNPN, CDR2 SVGIG (reference sequence). V lost 0 bases and J 5 bases, leaving 6 bases between the germline ends. Here the CDR3 DNA reads TGTGCCTGGAGTGTAGGGGGAGATACGCAGTATTTT. This sequence encodes CAWSVGGDTQYF.